Sequencing of this T cell receptor (beta chain) was carried out in a study of T cell changes during pregnancy in multiple sclerosis. Generated by immunoSEQ multiplex PCR, the TCRdb table keeps only in-frame clones and is missing some. The sample has fewer than 40,000 clones, about nine tenths seen once. The V gene's germline CDR1 is LGHNT and CDR2 FRNRAP. The V gene lost 3 bases and the J gene lost 5 bases, with 19 bases spanning the gap. The CDR3 is made up of 16 amino acids. The rearrangement uses TRBV12-5 and TRBJ1-1, with D unclear. The material sequenced was CD8+ T cells from peripheral blood mononuclear cells, taken before pregnancy. This TCR derives from a female donor with multiple sclerosis, enrolled in a pregnancy study. The CDR3 sequence: CASGFLISAVETEAFF. CDR3 in DNA: TGTGCTAGTGGTTTTTTGATATCCGCGGTGGAAACTGAAGCTTTCTTT.